This T cell receptor beta chain was identified in a study of T cells in tuberculosis (dated by TCRdb to 2017 to 2018). Broadly, across the study: In the study, CD1B tetramers and high-throughput TCR immunosequencing were combined to characterize T cells specific for the mycobacterial lipid antigen glucose monomycolate (GMM). With around 10 people per group, a South African clinical cohort compared IGRA-negative adolescents, IGRA-positive adolescents with latent tuberculosis, and adults with active tuberculosis. PBMC from active tuberculosis patients were archived either before standard anti-tuberculosis treatment began or within 7 days of its start. What the research found in general, with its limitations: Smaller mean NN-distances to GMM-specific TCRs were observed in active tuberculosis TCR-alpha repertoires than in IGRA-negative controls, suggesting clonal expansion of GMM-specific TCRs. Using GEM motif frequencies, a classifier achieved 60% to 70% accuracy, whereas a classifier built on the diverse GMM-specific repertoire got to 87% accuracy (AUROC approximately 0.93). Smaller NN-distances were partly driven by shorter CDR3-alpha lengths in active tuberculosis patients, and statistical significance was not reached for the TCR-beta difference. Clinical samples were selected based on the availability of cryopreserved specimens, with adults included as active tuberculosis cases and adolescents included as controls.

In light of the paper, this sample's time point label describes: new active TB diagnosis, blood taken before or within 7 days of starting treatment. Patients with active tuberculosis were defined as newly diagnosed, HIV-seronegative South African adults aged 18 years or older. Confirmation of active tuberculosis came from positive sputum smear microscopy and/or a positive M. tuberculosis culture. Immunosequencing was performed on unsorted cryopreserved PBMC and covered 100,000 or so T cells per clinical donor on average. TCR libraries were generated with the immunoSEQ multiplex PCR assay, using TCR-beta and/or TCR-alpha/delta assays for each sample. The amplified TCR libraries were sequenced using the Illumina high-throughput platform. In the authors' own workflow: Clustering and dimensionality reduction relied on pairwise TCRdist distances among GMM-specific receptors from T cells that were either sorted ex vivo or expanded in vitro. Each clinical repertoire was assigned a mean NN-distance score, defined as the average TCRdist to the nearest 10% of tetramer-positive reference sequences. To compute GEM TCR motif frequency, the fraction of unique TCRs matching known GEM sequences by V/J usage and CDR3 length was calculated. Active tuberculosis was classified by linear discriminant analysis with leave-one-out cross-validation, implemented in scikit-learn. The table comes from immuneACCESS by way of TCRdb, which keeps in-frame sequences with V and J called. Part of the clones is missing from these tables; in studies checked, under half for an unresolved V gene and the rest for unknown reasons. Clone size and the V and J calls come from that table; the DNA yielded D and trimming. For this sample the table gives some 40,000 clones, of which roughly 95% were detected only once. Of the sample, about 4.1% falls within the top ten clones.

The germline V gene encodes CDR1 SGHVS and CDR2 FQNEAQ. The CDR3 runs 16 amino acids, cysteine and phenylalanine included. Left in the record is the CDR3 DNA by itself, 48 bases read in frame from the first base. A remark on this clone: It lacks a known antigen. The junction and the germline gene differ at one end; a read error may be behind it.

This receptor was obtained from an adult with tuberculosis. The rearrangement joined TRBV7-8 to TRBJ2-3, and TRBD2 aligns with 11 junction nucleotides. The source material was PBMCs, sampled at tuberculosis diagnosis. At the DNA level, the sequence is TGTGCCAGCAGATTAGCGGGGGGGCATCGGACAGATACGCAGTATTTT. This codes for CASRLAGGHRTDTQYF. When the CDR3 is completed using the reference TRBV7-8 and TRBJ2-3 genes on either side, the full variable domain is GAGVSQSPRYKVAKRGQDVALRCDPISGHVSLFWYQQALGQGPEFLTYFQNEAQLDKSGLPSDRFFAERPEGSVSTLKIQRTQQEDSAVYLCASRLAGGHRTDTQYFGPGTRLTVL.